This T cell receptor (beta chain) was sequenced for a study of cytomegalovirus exposure and HLA in healthy donors. Study results and caveats: Certain sequence variants were highly shared and formed a cluster, and this cluster was likely a sequencing artifact.

On this clone itself: Its target is unknown.

With 60 Vbeta and 13 Jbeta primers, the PCR was carried out. Original data processing: Later, 65 million to 85 million unique TCR beta chains were counted in an analysis, and roughly 11 million of them were shared. The table came from immunoSEQ multiplex PCR; TCRdb's copy has only in-frame clones and leaves some out. That table is the source of V, J and clone size, and D and trimming were worked out from the DNA. The data show more than 95,000 clones, with 74% seen just once and around 10% held by the top ten. V lost 3 bases, J lost 3 bases, and 12 bases lay in between. Germline V gene sequence: CDR1 GTSNPN, CDR2 SVGIG (reference sequence). The CDR3 covers 13 residues.

The J gene is TRBJ2-7, the V gene TRBV30; a possible D gene is TRBD1 (5 bases). This TCR was recovered from a woman aged 50 to 60 in good health and CMV-seropositive. The specimen was PBMCs. CDR3 nucleotide sequence: TGTGCCTGGAGCAGGGCGGATTTCTACGAGCAGTACTTC. Translating gives CAWSRADFYEQYF. Combining the CDR3 with reference TRBV30 and TRBJ2-7 gives the whole variable domain SQTIHQWPATLVQPVGSPLSLECTVEGTSNPNLYWYRQAAGRGLQLLFYSVGIGQISSEVPQNLSASRPQDRQFILSSKKLLLSDSGFYLCAWSRADFYEQYFGPGTRLTVT.